This record covers a single TCR beta chain. Its target is not known. The junction and the germline gene differ at one end; a read error may be behind it. This entry belongs to a study of tumor-infiltrating lymphocytes in primary liver carcinoma. From around 500 ng total RNA, TCR beta cDNA was generated with a primer in the constant region. Libraries covering TCR beta were generated through three nested multiplex PCR rounds (using a slightly modified ARM-PCR). TCRdb recomputed calls from the multiplex PCR reads with MiXCR, one row per CDR3 protein. The sample lists approximately 330,000 distinct CDR3 sequences, almost 65% occurring once. Researchers drew blood RNA from unsorted whole blood and extracted germline DNA as well. Study-level points and caveats: Researchers found tumor-adjacent and tumor-blood pairs overlapped less than tumor region pairs.

What was sequenced was peripheral blood. This sequence originates from a man aged 35 to 55 with primary liver carcinoma and hepatitis B virus infection.

The CDR3 DNA reads as TGTGCCAGCAGCAATAGGAGCAACAATGAGCAGCTCTTC. This encodes CASSNRSNNEQLF. This sequence joins TRBV7-8 and TRBJ2-1, with unresolved D. CDR3 length: 13 residues. CDR1 and CDR2 (germline): SGHVS, FQNEAQ.